What follows is one TCR beta chain and its context. Losses at the gene ends were 5 bases for V and 4 bases for J; bases not matched to a gene: 10. Looked up from germline, CDR1 is LNHDA and CDR2 is SQIVND (reference sequence). This CDR3 comprises 15 residues. The sample originates from a study of blood T cell repertoires in COVID-19. Study in general: Sources were T cells, B-cell-depleted T cells, or PBMCs; the material itself was cDNA or gDNA.

Seattle's cohort entered during active infection and was followed longitudinally. Original methodology: Amplification with reference gene primers provided the estimates of nucleated cell counts. Sequencing was performed with immunoSEQ multiplex PCR; in TCRdb, only in-frame clones are kept and a portion is missing. The V and J calls and clone size were taken over from that table, and D and trimming were inferred from the DNA. The data contain over 200,000 clones, 80% to 95% of them singletons. Sequenced sample: peripheral blood. V and J are TRBV19 and TRBJ1-2, with TRBD1 matching over 7 bases. The origin of this receptor is a man aged 55 to 70 with COVID-19, enrolled during active disease. Written as DNA, the CDR3 is TGTGCCAGTAGTGTGGACCGACAGGGCGGCTATGGCTACACCTTC. This encodes CASSVDRQGGYGYTF.